Below, 13 T cell receptor beta chains from the same sample are listed, as sequenced in a study of response to subunit inactivated influenza vaccine. TCRdb fed the RT-PCR reads into MiXCR, producing one record per CDR3 protein. The sample records more than 150,000 distinct CDR3 sequences, around 8.8% being singletons. Sample: non-naive T cells sorted from PBMCs, taken on the day of vaccination. Every receptor here comes from a middle-aged man who received an inactivated influenza vaccine.

This clonotype was picked up many times. The chain combines TRBV4-3 with TRBJ2-7; 10 bases map to TRBD1. Germline V gene sequence: CDR1 LGHNA, CDR2 YSLEER. This CDR3 has 16 residues. V was clipped by 0 bases and J by 4 bases; unmatched bases: 6. CDR3: CASSQEGTGAYYEQYF. The CDR3 DNA is TGCGCCAGCAGCCAAGAGGGGACAGGGGCGTATTACGAGCAGTACTTC.

Only a few counts were recorded for this clonotype. The V and J genes are TRBV6-4 and TRBJ2-3; 10 nucleotides match TRBD2. Per the germline V gene, CDR1 is MRHNA and CDR2 is SNTAGT. J gave up 1 base and V 2 bases, and 3 bases lay outside the gene matches. CDR3 length: 16 amino acids. CDR3 DNA: TGTGCCAGCAGTGACGACGGGACTAGCGGCACAGATACGCAGTATTTT. Its protein is CASSDDGTSGTDTQYF.

This chain joins TRBV5-1 and TRBJ2-5; no reliable D call. Germline CDR1 and CDR2: SGHRS and YFSETQ. The V end was cut by 4 bases, the J end by 0 bases, with 13 bases between. This CDR3 contains 15 residues. This CDR3 reads CASSLSGAYQETQYF. CDR3 nucleotides: TGCGCCAGCAGCCTATCGGGTGCCTACCAAGAGACCCAGTACTTC.

V and J are TRBV25-1 and TRBJ2-1, with D perhaps matching TRBD1 (6 bases). The CDR3 covers 14 residues. Germline CDR1 is MGHDK and CDR2 is SYGVNS. V gave up 3 bases and J gave up 2 bases, with 8 bases separating them. CDR3 region: CASSEGAAYNEQFF. DNA for the CDR3: TGTGCCAGCAGTGAGGGGGCGGCCTACAATGAGCAGTTCTTC. Supplemented by reference TRBV25-1 and TRBJ2-1, the full variable domain reads EADIYQTPRYLVIGTGKKITLECSQTMGHDKMYWYQQDPGMELHLIHYSYGVNSTEKGDLSSESTVSRIRTEHFPLTLESARPSHTSQYLCASSEGAAYNEQFFGPGTRLTVL.

This clonotype showed up just a few times. This chain connects TRBV20-1 to TRBJ2-6; D gene ambiguous. The V and J ends lost 5 bases and 4 bases respectively, with 12 bases between them. The CDR3 spans 14 residues. Germline assignment: CDR1 DFQATT and CDR2 SNEGSKA (reference sequence). The CDR3: CSAPRAQGANVLTF. The CDR3, as DNA: TGCAGTGCTCCTAGGGCGCAAGGGGCCAACGTCCTGACTTTC.

J is TRBJ2-1 and V is TRBV7-9; D is unclear. V lost 5 bases and J 5 bases, leaving 10 bases between the germline ends. The germline gives CDR1 SEHNR, CDR2 FQNEAQ (reference sequence). The CDR3 sequence is 13 residues long. The CDR3 sequence is CASSPTPDNEQFF. The CDR3 nucleotides read TGTGCCAGCAGCCCAACGCCAGACAATGAGCAGTTCTTC.

This clonotype was seen a handful of times. This chain connects TRBV19 to TRBJ1-5; D ambiguous. Trimming removed 5 bases at V and 1 base at J, with 18 bases between. Per the germline V gene, CDR1 is LNHDA and CDR2 is SQIVND (reference sequence). CDR3 length: 17 residues. The CDR3 reads CASSGDRALQSNQPQHF. The DNA for the CDR3 is TGTGCCAGTAGTGGAGATAGAGCGCTTCAGAGCAATCAGCCCCAGCATTTT.

V is TRBV7-9 and J is TRBJ1-1, with D uncertain. The CDR3 is 14 amino acids. Germline V CDR1 and CDR2: SEHNR, FQNEAQ (reference sequence). Trimming took off 3 bases at V and 6 bases at J, with 14 bases between the two ends. CDR3 nucleotide sequence: TGTGCCAGCAGCTTTAGCGGAGTAGTTTCTGAAGCTTTCTTT. Amino acids: CASSFSGVVSEAFF. Combining the CDR3 with reference TRBV7-9 and TRBJ1-1 gives the whole variable domain DTGVSQNPRHKITKRGQNVTFRCDPISEHNRLYWYRQTLGQGPEFLTYFQNEAQLEKSRLLSDRFSAERPKGSFSTLEIQRTEQGDSAMYLCASSFSGVVSEAFFGQGTRLTVV.

This chain connects TRBV10-1 to TRBJ2-7, with 7 bases identical to TRBD2. Losses at the gene ends were 9 bases for V and 4 bases for J; bases not matched to a gene: 30. This CDR3 is 20 amino acids long. Looked up from germline, CDR1 is WNHNN and CDR2 is SYGVQD (reference sequence). CDR3 amino acids: CARKLIFILTIRGEGYEQYF. DNA for the CDR3: TGCGCCAGGAAACTTATTTTCATACTGACCATCAGAGGGGAGGGATACGAGCAGTACTTC.

This clonotype was picked up many times. V is TRBV6-2 or TRBV6-3 and J is TRBJ1-5, with D possibly TRBD1 on 6 matching bases. CDR1 MNHEY and CDR2 SVGEGT come from the germline V gene. The CDR3 is 14 residues long. V was clipped by 7 bases and J by 5 bases, with 15 bases between them. The CDR3 protein is CASTRAGDHQPQHF. The CDR3 DNA sequence: TGTGCCAGCACCCGGGCAGGGGATCATCAGCCCCAGCATTTT.

The chain combines TRBV3-1 with TRBJ1-3; D is uncertain. Germline CDR1 and CDR2: LGHDT and YNNKEL (reference sequence). The CDR3 spans 17 residues. Trimming took 4 bases from V and 0 from J, leaving 16 bases between them. CDR3 in DNA: TGTGCCAGCAGCCCCCATATGGACCGTAGCTCTGGAAACACCATATATTTT. Protein: CASSPHMDRSSGNTIYF.

This clonotype was detected many times. The chain is built from TRBV9 and TRBJ2-3; D is perhaps TRBD1 or TRBD2 (5 bases each). The CDR3 sequence is 15 residues long. Germline assignment: CDR1 SGDLS and CDR2 YYNGEE. Trimming stripped 3 bases from V and 2 bases from J, with 13 bases between. CDR3 nucleotides: TGTGCCAGCAGCGAGGGTGGGGGAACCACAGATACGCAGTATTTT. Amino acids: CASSEGGGTTDTQYF. Drawing the rest from reference TRBV9 and TRBJ2-3, the complete variable domain is DSGVTQTPKHLITATGQRVTLRCSPRSGDLSVYWYQQSLDQGLQFLIQYYNGEERAKGNILERFSAQQFPDLHSELNLSSLELGDSALYFCASSEGGGTTDTQYFGPGTRLTVL.

This clonotype was counted a few times. The chain has TRBV20-1 and TRBJ2-3, with a possible D match to TRBD2 (6 bases). Germline V lookup: CDR1 DFQATT, CDR2 SNEGSKA (reference sequence). Trimming removed 6 bases at V and 0 bases at J, with 19 bases between. The CDR3 is 16 amino acids. The CDR3 is CSAAFLRDSSTDTQYF. The CDR3 nucleotides are TGCAGTGCCGCCTTCCTGCGGGACTCTAGCACAGATACGCAGTATTTT.